One and the same sample provided the 16 T cell receptor beta chains below, sequenced in a study of shared clonotypes between healthy human individuals. Profiled with immunoSEQ multiplex PCR; TCRdb holds only in-frame clones, not every one. The table records hundreds of thousands of clones, about 96% of them present only once. The sequenced material came from naive CD4+ T cells sorted from blood. Subset denoted: CD45RA+ positively selected. The origin of the receptors is a woman aged 25 to 45 in good health.

The chain uses TRBV28 and TRBJ2-1, with D possibly TRBD1 on 6 matching bases. The CDR3 runs 14 residues. Germline assignment: CDR1 MDHEN and CDR2 SYDVKM. The V and J ends lost 7 bases and 7 bases respectively, with 17 bases between them. The CDR3 protein is CASKGQGLGNEQFF. CDR3 sequence (DNA): TGTGCCAGCAAGGGGCAGGGGCTGGGGAATGAGCAGTTCTTC. The whole variable domain, remainder taken from reference TRBV28 and TRBJ2-1, is DVKVTQSSRYLVKRTGEKVFLECVQDMDHENMFWYRQDPGLGLRLIYFSYDVKMKEKGDIPEGYSVSREKKERFSLILESASTNQTSMYLCASKGQGLGNEQFFGPGTRLTVL.

The chain combines TRBV11-2 with TRBJ2-7; D is ambiguous. Trimming took off 1 base at V and 2 bases at J, with 12 bases between the two ends. CDR3 length equals 15 residues. CDR1 SGHAT and CDR2 FQNNGV come from the germline V gene. The CDR3 is CASSLASLATYEQYF. The CDR3 bases are TGTGCCAGCAGCTTAGCGTCTCTCGCTACCTACGAGCAGTACTTC.

The chain recombines TRBV20-1 with TRBJ2-1, with D tentatively TRBD1 (5 bases). Germline CDR1 and CDR2: DFQATT and SNEGSKA (reference sequence). This CDR3 is 11 amino acids long. V gave up 4 bases and J gave up 10 bases, with 11 bases separating them. The CDR3 coding sequence is TGCAGTGCTACAGGGTTAAGGGAGCAGTTCTTC. This encodes CSATGLREQFF.

To note about this clone: Other DNA sequences in this sample translate to the same CDR3. This rearrangement joins TRBV9 to TRBJ2-7, with a possible D match to TRBD2 (6 bases). The CDR3 covers 16 residues. From germline, CDR1 is SGDLS and CDR2 YYNGEE. Trimming cost V 0 bases and J 0 bases, with 13 bases left between them. CDR3 in amino acids: CASSVGAGLSSYEQYF. Here the CDR3 DNA reads TGTGCCAGCAGCGTAGGCGCGGGGCTGAGCTCCTACGAGCAGTACTTC.

The sample holds a few counts of this clone. V gene TRBV10-3 combines with J gene TRBJ1-2; 7 positions match TRBD1. Losses at the gene ends were 4 bases for V and 5 bases for J; bases not matched to a gene: 4. Germline lookup yields CDR1 ENHRY and CDR2 SYGVKD. CDR3 length: 13 amino acids. Here the CDR3 reads CAISVGQEYGYTF. In DNA form, the CDR3 reads TGTGCCATCAGTGTTGGACAGGAGTATGGCTACACCTTC.

This chain links TRBV5-1 with TRBJ2-1; 15 bases align to TRBD2. Per germline, CDR1 SGHRS and CDR2 YFSETQ. The CDR3 is 16 residues long. V shed 4 bases, J shed 10 bases, and the junction held 9 bases outside the gene matches. The CDR3 loop reads CASSPRGLAGGYEQFF. The CDR3 DNA is TGCGCCAGCAGCCCGAGGGGACTAGCGGGAGGATACGAGCAGTTCTTC.

The chain employs TRBV29-1 and TRBJ1-4; D possibly corresponds to TRBD1 (5 bases). Looked up from germline, CDR1 is SQVTM and CDR2 is ANQGSEA. V gave up 2 bases and J gave up 8 bases, with 18 bases separating them. This CDR3 is built from 15 residues. The chain's CDR3 is CSVERDGGWGEKLFF. The CDR3 DNA reads as TGCAGCGTTGAAAGGGACGGTGGCTGGGGAGAAAAACTGTTTTTT.

A note on this clone: Additional DNA sequences in this sample encode the identical CDR3. The rearrangement uses TRBV18 and TRBJ1-1; 8 bases are a match to TRBD1. Trimming cost V 4 bases and J 2 bases; bases outside gene matches: 6. Germline assignment: CDR1 KGHSH and CDR2 LQKENI. The CDR3 runs 15 residues. The CDR3 spells CASSRGQGANTEAFF. The CDR3 DNA is TGTGCCAGCTCACGAGGACAGGGCGCAAACACTGAAGCTTTCTTT.

The chain recombines TRBV23-1 with TRBJ2-7, with D perhaps TRBD1 or TRBD2 (5 bases each). TRBV23-1 is an open reading frame, and its role is uncertain. The CDR3 totals 11 residues. The ends were cut back, 3 bases at V and 6 bases at J, with 6 bases in the middle. As DNA, the CDR3 is TGCGCCAGCAGTCAGAGGGGCGAGCAGTACTTC. Its translation: CASSQRGEQYF.

The chain joins TRBV6-6 to TRBJ1-1; D gene ambiguous. Germline V gene data show CDR1 as MNHNY and CDR2 as SVGAGI (reference sequence). Trimming removed 2 bases at V and 5 bases at J, with 9 bases between. This CDR3 contains 13 residues. The CDR3 is CASSYSGVTEAFF. DNA of the CDR3: TGTGCCAGCAGTTACAGCGGGGTGACTGAAGCTTTCTTT.

This chain uses TRBV11-2 with TRBJ1-2; D not certain. V was trimmed by 7 bases and J by 4 bases, leaving 7 bases between them. This CDR3 is built from 11 residues. CDR1 is SGHAT and CDR2 is FQNNGV in the germline V gene. The CDR3 DNA reads as TGTGCCAGCAAAGGATTCTATGGCTACACCTTC. Protein product: CASKGFYGYTF.

This clone was found once. Other nucleotide sequences from this sample produce the same CDR3. The CDR3 reads CASSLQGGNQPQHF. The CDR3, as DNA: TGTGCCAGCAGCTTACAGGGGGGGAATCAGCCCCAGCATTTT. The genes are TRBV7-9 and TRBJ1-5; 7 bases map to TRBD1. CDR1 and CDR2 (germline): SEHNR, FQNEAQ (reference sequence). The CDR3 contains 14 residues. Trimming took 2 bases from V and 4 from J; bases not matched to a gene: 2.

The V and J genes are TRBV4-1 and TRBJ2-7; 11 positions agree with TRBD2. Trimming took 4 bases from V and 6 from J; bases not matched to a gene: 14. In germline, CDR1 is MGHRA, CDR2 YSYEKL. The CDR3 totals 17 residues. CDR3 nucleotide sequence: TGCGCCAGCAGCCTCTTCATAGCGGGAGGGCCAAATAGCGAGCAGTACTTC. Protein product: CASSLFIAGGPNSEQYF.

CDR3 nucleotide sequence: TGCGCCAGCAGCCCAGGGACTAGCGGGACGTCCTACGAGCAGTACTTC. Its protein is CASSPGTSGTSYEQYF. V gene TRBV4-1 combines with J gene TRBJ2-7, with 13 positions matching TRBD2. Losses at the gene ends were 4 bases for V and 1 base for J; bases not matched to a gene: 4. CDR3 length: 16 amino acids. Germline loops: CDR1 MGHRA, CDR2 YSYEKL.

The chain employs TRBV5-4 and TRBJ1-1, with a possible D match to TRBD1 (5 bases). V gave up 0 bases and J gave up 5 bases, with 11 bases separating them. The length of the CDR3 is 14 residues. Germline V lookup: CDR1 SGHNT, CDR2 YYREEE (reference sequence). CDR3 sequence reads: CASSLVGGRTEAFF. CDR3 bases: TGTGCCAGCAGCTTGGTGGGGGGTAGGACTGAAGCTTTCTTT.

V is TRBV5-8 and J is TRBJ2-1; either TRBD1 or TRBD2 may fit D (5 bases each). The CDR3 covers 14 residues. Trimming cost V 0 bases and J 5 bases, with 9 bases left between them. CDR1 and CDR2 (germline): SGHTS, YDEGEE. Here the CDR3 DNA reads TGTGCCAGCAGCTTGGAGTCGGGACACAATGAGCAGTTCTTC. It encodes CASSLESGHNEQFF.